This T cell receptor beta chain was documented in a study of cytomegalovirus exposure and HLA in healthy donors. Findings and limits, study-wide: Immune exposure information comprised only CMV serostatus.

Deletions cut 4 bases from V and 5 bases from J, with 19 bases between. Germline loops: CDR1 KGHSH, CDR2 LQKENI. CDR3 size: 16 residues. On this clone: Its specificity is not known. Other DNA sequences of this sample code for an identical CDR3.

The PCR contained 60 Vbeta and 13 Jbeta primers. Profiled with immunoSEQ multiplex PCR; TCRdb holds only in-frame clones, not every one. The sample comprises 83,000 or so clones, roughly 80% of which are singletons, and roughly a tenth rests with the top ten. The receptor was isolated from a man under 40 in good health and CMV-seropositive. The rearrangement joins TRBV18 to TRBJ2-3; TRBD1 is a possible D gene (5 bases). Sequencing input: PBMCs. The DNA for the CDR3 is TGTGCCAGCTCACTACGGATTACAGGTTTTGGAGATACGCAGTATTTT. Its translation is CASSLRITGFGDTQYF.